A single T cell receptor beta chain is shown here with its context. What it binds is unknown. Germline CDR1 is SSHAT and CDR2 is FNYEAQ (reference sequence). Between the trimmed V and J ends, which lost 1 base and 2 bases, there was a span of 7 bases. The length of the CDR3 is 14 residues. This record comes from a study of shared clonotypes between healthy human individuals. Healthy HIV-negative adults with no recent acute infections or vaccinations were recruited as donors. CD45RA-negative memory and CD45RA+ naive subsets were split from the CD4+ cells. The method was immunoSEQ multiplex PCR; TCRdb's version includes in-frame clones alone and lacks a portion of them. The sample lists more than 550,000 clones, over 60% occurring once. Overall study findings and caveats: Non-shared clonotypes had lower generation probabilities than clonotypes shared by all four sorted-subset donors. It was observed that roughly 5% of naive CD4 clonotypes were shared across several donors.

Sample: memory CD4+ T cells sorted from blood. Subset indicated: CD45RA-negative fraction. The TCR was taken from a woman aged 30 to 39 in good health. This chain links TRBV7-7 with TRBJ2-3; TRBD1 is a possible D gene (5 bases). The CDR3, as DNA: TGTGCCAGCAGCTTAGGACAGTACACAGATACGCAGTATTTT. This gives the protein CASSLGQYTDTQYF.